The next 13 T cell receptor beta chains were all read from a single sample in a study of blood T cell repertoires in COVID-19. Assay used: immunoSEQ multiplex PCR; TCRdb lists only in-frame clones, some missing. The sample has roughly 130,000 clones, around 79% seen once. Source material: peripheral blood. The receptors derive from a woman in her sixties or seventies with COVID-19, enrolled during active disease.

The chain employs TRBV5-1 and TRBJ1-2, with D perhaps matching TRBD1 (6 bases). The CDR3 contains 13 residues. Between the trimmed V and J ends, which lost 4 bases and 6 bases, there was a span of 13 bases. Looked up from germline, CDR1 is SGHRS and CDR2 is YFSETQ. CDR3 nucleotide sequence: TGCGCCAGCAGCGTGACAGGAAGCCATGGCTACACCTTC. This translates into CASSVTGSHGYTF.

The V call is TRBV9, the J call TRBJ2-5; the D gene is possibly TRBD2 (5 bases). The CDR3 is 17 amino acids. Between the trimmed V and J ends, which lost 0 bases and 4 bases, there was a span of 19 bases. Germline-derived CDR1 and CDR2 are SGDLS and YYNGEE. In DNA form, the CDR3 reads TGTGCCAGCAGCGTAGACCCATCGGGCGGACTGTCAGAGACCCAGTACTTC. The encoded protein is CASSVDPSGGLSETQYF.

This chain links TRBV4-3 with TRBJ1-4; D uncertain. This CDR3 is 16 amino acids long. Germline loops: CDR1 LGHNA, CDR2 YSLEER. Trimming pared 1 base from V and 7 bases from J, leaving 16 bases between. The DNA for the CDR3 is TGCGCCAGCAGCCAAGCTTCCGCACGGGATTTTGAAAAACTGTTTTTT. Translating gives CASSQASARDFEKLFF.

A few counts support this clone. The CDR3 loop is CASTQTGGQGLAGELFF. As DNA, the CDR3 is TGTGCCAGCACTCAGACAGGGGGCCAAGGTTTGGCCGGGGAGCTGTTTTTT. This chain connects TRBV28 to TRBJ2-2; 10 bases are a match to TRBD1. From germline, CDR1 is MDHEN and CDR2 SYDVKM. CDR3 length: 17 residues. The J segment lost 6 bases and the V segment lost 7 bases, leaving 14 bases of the junction unmatched.

V gene TRBV7-8 combines with J gene TRBJ2-7, with 10 bases that match TRBD2. Germline V gives CDR1 SGHVS, CDR2 FQNEAQ. The CDR3 runs to 18 residues. V was pared by 7 bases and J by 1 base, with 16 bases of the junction left unmatched. The CDR3 loop reads CASITQAGGPLWSYEQYF. The DNA of the CDR3 is TGTGCCAGCATTACACAAGCGGGGGGGCCTCTATGGTCCTACGAGCAGTACTTC.

The rearrangement joins TRBV7-2 to TRBJ1-2; D gene ambiguous. The V and J ends lost 7 bases and 4 bases respectively, with 13 bases between them. The CDR3 totals 13 residues. Germline CDR1 is SGHTA and CDR2 is FQGNSA. In DNA form, the CDR3 reads TGTGCCAGCACCTTGGGGAGTCTCTATGGCTACACCTTC. Its protein product is CASTLGSLYGYTF. Looking up the rest from reference TRBV7-2 and TRBJ1-2 gives the full variable domain: GAGVSQSPSNKVTEKGKDVELRCDPISGHTALYWYRQSLGQGLEFLIYFQGNSAPDKSGLPSDRFSAERTGGSVSTLTIQRTQQEDSAVYLCASTLGSLYGYTFGSGTRLTVV.

This rearrangement joins TRBV24-1 to TRBJ1-1; unclear D gene. The V end lost 4 bases, the J end lost 7 bases, and 9 bases lay between the germline ends. There are 12 residues in the CDR3. Germline lookup yields CDR1 KGHDR and CDR2 SFDVKD. CDR3 amino acids: CATSERVGEAFF. DNA of the CDR3: TGTGCCACCAGTGAGAGAGTCGGTGAAGCTTTCTTT.

This chain uses TRBV4-2 with TRBJ1-2, with D tentatively TRBD1 (6 bases). This CDR3 spans 16 amino acids. The germline gives CDR1 LGHNA, CDR2 YNFKEQ. Trimming removed 1 base at V and 4 bases at J, with 16 bases between. The CDR3 DNA reads as TGTGCCAGCAGCCAAGCCGGTGGCAGGGGCCCCTATGGCTACACCTTC. The encoded protein is CASSQAGGRGPYGYTF.

The V call is TRBV4-2, the J call TRBJ2-3; D is possibly TRBD1 (5 bases). CDR3 length: 15 amino acids. V was pared by 0 bases and J by 1 base, with 8 bases between. CDR1 is LGHNA and CDR2 is YNFKEQ in the germline V gene. CDR3 sequence reads: CASSQDGAGTDTQYF. Here the CDR3 DNA reads TGTGCCAGCAGCCAAGATGGGGCCGGCACAGATACGCAGTATTTT.

The rearrangement joins TRBV4-2 to TRBJ1-4, with a weak D call TRBD1 (5 bases). The V gene's germline CDR1 is LGHNA and CDR2 YNFKEQ. The germline V and J ends were trimmed by 4 bases and 11 bases, with 14 bases remaining between them. The CDR3 contains 13 residues. CDR3 in amino acids: CASSPLPDTKLFF. The CDR3 DNA sequence: TGTGCCAGCAGCCCCCTCCCGGACACCAAACTGTTTTTT.

The chain joins TRBV5-6 to TRBJ1-2, with D maybe TRBD1 (6 bases). Germline V gene sequence: CDR1 SGHDT, CDR2 YYEEEE. CDR3 length equals 13 residues. V was trimmed by 6 bases and J by 4 bases, leaving 13 bases between them. The CDR3 region is CASIWGQSYGYTF. In DNA, the CDR3 is TGTGCCAGCATCTGGGGGCAGAGCTATGGCTACACCTTC.

The chain is built from TRBV6-5 and TRBJ1-6, with 7 bases identical to TRBD1. This CDR3 has 13 residues. Losses at the gene ends were 8 bases for V and 6 bases for J; bases not matched to a gene: 4. Germline V CDR1 and CDR2: MNHEY, SVGAGI. The CDR3 here is CASQTGSNSPLHF. The DNA of the CDR3 is TGTGCCAGCCAGACAGGGAGTAATTCACCCCTCCACTTT.

The chain uses TRBV21-1 and TRBJ1-5; the table's D call, TRBD1, has no DNA check behind it. TRBV21-1 is noted as a pseudogene. This CDR3 is built from 17 residues. CDR3 residues: CASSQRWTGGRDQPQHF. In nucleotides, the CDR3 is TGTGCCAGCAGCCAAAGATGGACAGGGGGCCGAGATCAGCCCCAGCATTTT.